This TCR beta chain was sequenced for a study of Graves' ophthalmopathy and Graves' hyperthyroidism (dated by TCRdb to the late 2010s). Notes on the research overall: Hyperthyroidism was defined as stable when no progression to ophthalmopathy occurred within 18 months of follow-up. The independent validation cohort included 18 to 20 hyperthyroidism patients plus 17 patients who later progressed from hyperthyroidism to ophthalmopathy. Following sampling, methimazole starting at 30 mg daily was administered to hyperthyroidism patients, and high-dose intravenous methylprednisolone was administered to ophthalmopathy patients. TCR beta repertoire signatures were used to distinguish Graves' ophthalmopathy from Graves' hyperthyroidism and to predict progression to ophthalmopathy. To explore V-J signatures distinguishing ophthalmopathy from hyperthyroidism, a discovery set of 100 or so patients (43 ophthalmopathy, 57 stable hyperthyroidism) was enrolled. In total, 135 blood samples were TCR-sequenced: some 40 ophthalmopathy, approximately 75 hyperthyroidism and roughly 17 hyperthyroidism-to-ophthalmopathy patients. In 6 or 7 hyperthyroidism patients, T-cell repertoires of thyroid tissue and blood were compared. Paper-wide results and their limitations: Most expanded thyroid clonotypes with a frequency above 0.001 also appeared in blood, which suggests that blood repertoires may reflect the immune response in the thyroid. In cross-validation, the 13-signature model distinguished ophthalmopathy from stable hyperthyroidism with 85% to 90% sensitivity and 81% to 83% specificity, and in the test set the corresponding values were approximately 80% and 68%. Sample size was not statistically predetermined, and group allocation was not concealed from the investigators. In validation, the model predicted ophthalmopathy progression with over 60% sensitivity and roughly 72% specificity; some 13 predicted patients were CT-confirmed with GO in a median of approximately six months.

Clipping removes 6 bases from V and 4 bases from J, with 7 as the unmatched junction base count. CDR3 length: 14 amino acids, cysteine to phenylalanine. The kept DNA is CDR3 alone, 42 bases in frame from the first base. TCR beta CDR3 regions were amplified from RNA transcripts for repertoire sequencing. A first-round RT-PCR used HTBI primers with the Qiagen OneStep RT-PCR kit, followed by a second-round multiplex PCR, size selection and purification. The libraries underwent paired-end sequencing with 100 bp reads on an Illumina HiSeq2000. The original methods were these. Reads were processed with SOAPnuke, discarding reads with adapters, uncalled bases, mean Phred below 15, or no exact constant-primer or identifier match. COPE v1.2.5 was used to merge the high-quality paired reads. Each unique nucleotide sequence was defined as a clonotype, and clonotypes were aligned to IMGT TRB V, D and J references with MiTCR v1.1. The analysis was limited to V-J combinations with a frequency above 0.0001, which together covered 98% to 99.2% of repertoires. For each V-J combination, a TCR clonal expansion and chaos score was defined as F50 clonal expansion divided by the chaos observed in the TCRdist matrix. Welch's t-statistics and random forest were used to reduce the features to 10 to 15 V-J combinations, which were then used as input to a naive Bayes classifier. The Morisita-Horn index was used to measure how similar the thyroid and blood repertoires were. The public reads were reprocessed in TCRdb via fastp at Q25 and MiXCR, keeping in-frame beta chains. Rows are unified per CDR3 protein, each entry keeping the most common DNA and genes. TCRdb, not the original authors, processed these V and J calls. For this sample there are about 550,000 distinct CDR3 sequences; less than 45% appear just once. The ten largest clones represent approximately 4.1% of the sample.

This clonotype has more than one count but fewer than ten. This receptor's antigen is unknown. Qualities for individual bases were not recorded, and no much larger clone is one base off. Patients with hyperthyroidism were aged 18 to 65 years, had been newly diagnosed, and had a disease duration of less than 2 months. Anyone with other autoimmune diseases, uncontrolled infections, pregnancy or lactation was excluded from the study. Clinical symptoms, serum thyroxine, TRAb, thyroid ultrasound and orbital computed tomography formed the basis of the diagnosis. Total RNA was extracted with Trizol reagent and quality-checked on an Agilent 2100 Bioanalyzer.

Recombination linked TRBV12-3 or TRBV12-4 to TRBJ2-7; the junction holds 9 bases that match TRBD2. The specimen was peripheral blood or thyroid tissue (not recorded which). This receptor was taken from an adult man with Graves' hyperthyroidism. Here the CDR3 is given as CASSRGGRAYEQYF. The DNA sequence is TGTGCCAGCAGCCGGGGCGGGAGGGCATACGAGCAGTACTTC.